These 30 T cell receptor beta chains originate from one sample sequenced in a study of human T cells and chemical hapten exposure. Time point specified: patch test 3, about 24 weeks after DPC sensitization. Noted treatment: therapeutic diphenylcyclopropenone sensitization with weekly scalp DPC. TCRdb used MiXCR to reprocess the RACE reads, holding one entry per CDR3 protein. The table records 55,000 to 75,000 distinct CDR3 sequences, roughly 12% of them present only once. The sequenced sample was whole blood, obtained in connection with sensitization to the hapten diphenylcyclopropenone (DPC). Receptor source: a man aged 30 to 45 with alopecia areata. Some clones in this sample may be carry-over from other donors' samples.

This clonotype showed up many times. The V gene is TRBV6-5, the J gene TRBJ1-6, with TRBD1 matching over 9 bases. Looked up from germline, CDR1 is MNHEY and CDR2 is SVGAGI. Germline trimming cut 2 bases from V and 14 bases from J; bases unmatched to any gene: 19. The CDR3 extends over 18 amino acids. CDR3 sequence: CASSYSIPGQGPSLALHF. CDR3 DNA: TGTGCCAGCAGTTACAGTATCCCGGGACAGGGCCCTTCTTTGGCCCTCCACTTT.

This clonotype was detected a few times. The V and J genes are TRBV10-3 and TRBJ2-7, with TRBD1 as a possible D gene (5 bases). V gave up 6 bases and J gave up 0 bases, with 12 bases separating them. This CDR3 has 14 residues. Germline assignment: CDR1 ENHRY and CDR2 SYGVKD. The CDR3 DNA is TGTGCCATCAGATCGACAGAAAGCTCCTACGAGCAGTACTTC. As protein: CAIRSTESSYEQYF.

This clonotype was seen at least ten times. The gene calls are TRBV3-1 and TRBJ2-7; TRBD1 might be the D (6 bases). Germline V gives CDR1 LGHDT, CDR2 YNNKEL (reference sequence). Trimming cost V 3 bases and J 7 bases, with 19 bases left between them. The CDR3 has 15 residues. The CDR3 coding sequence is TGTGCCAGCAGCCATTCACCACCGGGACAAAGAGAGCAGTACTTC. Its protein is CASSHSPPGQREQYF.

This clonotype has ten or more counts. The V and J genes are TRBV6-2 or TRBV6-3 and TRBJ2-7; 11 bases align to TRBD1. The J segment lost 1 base and the V segment lost 2 bases, leaving 10 bases of the junction unmatched. The germline V gene encodes CDR1 MNHEY and CDR2 SVGEGT. The CDR3 is made up of 18 amino acids. CDR3 sequence (DNA): TGTGCCAGCAGTTACCCGGGACAGGGGGTTGAGAGATCCTACGAGCAGTACTTC. This codes for CASSYPGQGVERSYEQYF.

This clonotype was found many times. DNA of the CDR3: TGTGCCAGCAGCTTCAATGCAGATACGCAGTATTTT. Its protein product is CASSFNADTQYF. The chain employs TRBV7-2 and TRBJ2-3; no reliable D call. CDR3 length: 12 amino acids. V was pared by 3 bases and J by 4 bases, with 5 bases between. Germline V gene sequence: CDR1 SGHTA, CDR2 FQGNSA.

This chain connects TRBV9 to TRBJ2-1; D remains unclear. In germline, CDR1 is SGDLS, CDR2 YYNGEE. The CDR3 extends over 13 amino acids. The ends were cut back, 0 bases at V and 9 bases at J, with 10 bases in the middle. The CDR3 here is CASSVEDSFEQFF. The CDR3 DNA is TGTGCCAGCAGCGTAGAAGATAGCTTTGAGCAGTTCTTC.

This clonotype was counted a few times. The gene calls are TRBV3-1 and TRBJ2-2, with 7 bases identical to TRBD1. V lost 4 bases, J lost 1 base, and 6 bases stayed unmatched. Germline V CDR1 and CDR2: LGHDT, YNNKEL (reference sequence). The CDR3 covers 16 residues. CDR3 region: CASSPTGTVNTGELFF. The CDR3 nucleotides are TGTGCCAGCAGCCCCACCGGGACAGTGAACACCGGGGAGCTGTTTTTT.

This clonotype was seen only a few times. The J gene is TRBJ2-2, the V gene TRBV7-8; tentatively, D is TRBD1 (6 bases). The germline V gene encodes CDR1 SGHVS and CDR2 FQNEAQ. V was shortened by 3 bases and J by 1 base, with 9 bases between the two germline ends. This CDR3 has 15 amino acids. CDR3 sequence (DNA): TGTGCCAGCAGCTTGGGCAGGGGGAACACCGGGGAGCTGTTTTTT. Translated, it gives CASSLGRGNTGELFF.

This clonotype came up a few times. The chain has TRBV20-1 and TRBJ1-2; 10 bases agree with TRBD1. The CDR3 is 11 residues long. Germline values: CDR1 DFQATT, CDR2 SNEGSKA (reference sequence). V lost 7 bases, J lost 7 bases, and 3 bases stayed unmatched. CDR3 protein: CSEGDRGGYTF. DNA of the CDR3: TGCAGTGAAGGGGACAGGGGTGGCTACACCTTC.

This clonotype was seen only a few times. This rearrangement joins TRBV20-1 to TRBJ2-3; D remains unclear. The CDR3 has 14 residues. V lost 0 bases and J 2 bases, leaving 9 bases between the germline ends. From germline, CDR1 is DFQATT and CDR2 SNEGSKA (reference sequence). The CDR3 loop is CSARETSSTDTQYF. The CDR3 DNA reads as TGCAGTGCTAGAGAAACCAGCTCCACAGATACGCAGTATTTT.

The V call is TRBV5-1, the J call TRBJ1-1; D unresolved. The germline V gene encodes CDR1 SGHRS and CDR2 YFSETQ. The CDR3 has 13 amino acids. Trimming left V 2 bases short and J 1 base short, with 6 bases between. CDR3 protein: CASSFQENTEAFF. CDR3 sequence (DNA): TGCGCCAGCAGCTTTCAGGAGAACACTGAAGCTTTCTTT.

Ten or more counts support this clonotype. CDR3 amino acids: CASSPTGGNYGYTF. In DNA form, the CDR3 reads TGTGCCAGCAGCCCGACAGGGGGTAACTATGGCTACACCTTC. V usage is TRBV12-3 or TRBV12-4 and J usage is TRBJ1-2; TRBD1 agrees at 9 bases. J gave up 1 base and V 6 bases, and 3 bases lay outside the gene matches. The CDR3 runs to 14 residues.

This clonotype was counted ten times or more. The V call is TRBV28, the J call TRBJ2-7, with 9 bases that match TRBD1. J gave up 5 bases and V 4 bases, and 9 bases lay outside the gene matches. CDR3 length equals 15 residues. Germline V gene sequence: CDR1 MDHEN, CDR2 SYDVKM. CDR3 amino acids: CASSSPGTGRNEQYF. DNA for the CDR3: TGTGCCAGCAGTTCCCCTGGGACAGGGAGGAACGAGCAGTACTTC.

The chain is built from TRBV15 and TRBJ2-5; TRBD1 matches 9 bases. This CDR3 contains 18 residues. Germline loops: CDR1 LNHNV, CDR2 YYDKDF (reference sequence). Losses at the gene ends were 1 base for V and 2 bases for J; bases not matched to a gene: 11. The CDR3 nucleotides read TGTGCCACCAGCAGAGGATTTTACAGGGGGCGGCCTCAAGAGACCCAGTACTTC. Residues: CATSRGFYRGRPQETQYF.

This clonotype was seen repeatedly, ten times or more. The CDR3 region has the DNA TGTGCCAGCAGTTACTCAGGGACAGGCTCCTACGAGCAGTACTTC. Protein: CASSYSGTGSYEQYF. The gene calls are TRBV6-7 and TRBJ2-7, with 8 nucleotides matching TRBD1. TRBV6-7 belongs to the ORF category, with a function that is uncertain. V was pared by 0 bases and J by 0 bases, with 1 base of the junction left unmatched. CDR3 size: 15 residues.

The chain couples TRBV27 to TRBJ1-2; D gene unclear. Germline assignment: CDR1 MNHEY and CDR2 SMNVEV (reference sequence). Trimming shortened V by 0 bases and J by 4 bases, and 9 bases separated the two germline ends. The length of the CDR3 is 14 residues. The CDR3 DNA sequence: TGTGCCAGCAGTTTATCGAGAAGTTCCTATGGCTACACCTTC. Translated, it gives CASSLSRSSYGYTF.

This clonotype was found many times. The V and J genes are TRBV4-3 and TRBJ2-7, with a possible D match to TRBD1 (6 bases). Germline assignment: CDR1 LGHNA and CDR2 YSLEER. V lost 4 bases to trimming and J lost 5 bases, with 18 bases between them. The CDR3 has 15 residues. Here the CDR3 reads CASSLSPQGSNEQYF. The DNA for the CDR3 is TGCGCCAGCAGCCTCTCTCCACAGGGAAGCAACGAGCAGTACTTC.

This clonotype was observed a handful of times. The chain combines TRBV27 with TRBJ1-2; no definite D call. Per germline, CDR1 MNHEY and CDR2 SMNVEV (reference sequence). CDR3 length equals 15 residues. V lost 2 bases and J lost 0, with 10 bases in between. The CDR3 nucleotides read TGTGCCAGCAGTTTAGGGTCACTCCCTAACTATGGCTACACCTTC. It is translated as CASSLGSLPNYGYTF.

This clonotype was counted only a few times. The V gene is TRBV11-2, the J gene TRBJ2-5, with unresolved D. Germline V gives CDR1 SGHAT, CDR2 FQNNGV. This CDR3 has 13 amino acids. Trimming removed 5 bases at V and 4 bases at J, with 11 bases between. Written as DNA, the CDR3 is TGTGCCAGCAGCCGGACCTGGGCAGAGACCCAGTACTTC. Protein: CASSRTWAETQYF.

The chain employs TRBV11-3 and TRBJ2-5; the match to TRBD1 covers 10 bases. CDR1 and CDR2 (germline): SGHNT, YENEEA. The CDR3 spans 14 residues. With 5 bases clipped from V and 2 bases from J, the junction kept 2 bases outside the gene matches. The CDR3: CASSRTGGQETQYF. The CDR3 region has the DNA TGTGCCAGCAGCCGGACAGGGGGACAAGAGACCCAGTACTTC.

The V gene is TRBV28, the J gene TRBJ2-7; possibly TRBD1 for D (6 bases). Trimming stripped 4 bases from V and 3 bases from J, with 13 bases between. This CDR3 comprises 14 residues. The germline V gene encodes CDR1 MDHEN and CDR2 SYDVKM. CDR3 in DNA: TGTGCCAGCAGTTCCTCGACAGGTCTCTACGAGCAGTACTTC. Protein sequence: CASSSSTGLYEQYF.

The chain uses TRBV27 and TRBJ2-2; TRBD1 matches 8 bases. The CDR3 is 15 amino acids. Germline V gives CDR1 MNHEY, CDR2 SMNVEV (reference sequence). Trimming cost V 2 bases and J 5 bases; bases outside gene matches: 4. The DNA of the CDR3 is TGTGCCAGCAGTTTAGCCCAGGGGGCGACCGGGGAGCTGTTTTTT. The encoded protein is CASSLAQGATGELFF.

This chain joins TRBV11-2 and TRBJ1-5; unclear D gene. V shed 0 bases and J shed 7 bases, with 7 bases lying between them. Germline assignment: CDR1 SGHAT and CDR2 FQNNGV. The CDR3 is 13 amino acids. The DNA of the CDR3 is TGTGCCAGCAGCTTAGAAATAGGGCAGCCCCAGCATTTT. It specifies CASSLEIGQPQHF.

This clonotype was counted at least ten times. The chain employs TRBV2 and TRBJ2-3, with 7 positions matching TRBD1. The CDR3 totals 15 residues. The trim removed 6 bases at V and 3 bases at J, leaving 9 bases unmatched. Looked up from germline, CDR1 is SNHLY and CDR2 is FYNNEI. The CDR3 is CASRAGQERTDTQYF. For the CDR3, the DNA is TGTGCCAGCAGGGCCGGACAGGAACGAACAGATACGCAGTATTTT.

This clonotype was picked up many times. This chain joins TRBV4-2 and TRBJ1-2; D might be TRBD1 (6 bases). V was trimmed by 0 bases and J by 4 bases, leaving 12 bases between them. CDR3 length equals 15 residues. CDR1 is LGHNA, CDR2 YNFKEQ, per germline. Here the CDR3 DNA reads TGTGCCAGCAGCCAAGAATGGGGGCAGGCCTATGGCTACACCTTC. As protein: CASSQEWGQAYGYTF.

This clonotype was seen ten or more times. The chain couples TRBV6-5 to TRBJ1-4; no reliable D call. This CDR3 spans 12 amino acids. Germline loops: CDR1 MNHEY, CDR2 SVGAGI. V was pared by 4 bases and J by 4 bases, with 4 bases between. CDR3 DNA: TGTGCCAGCAGTTCCATTAATGAAAAACTGTTTTTT. Amino acid sequence: CASSSINEKLFF.

This clonotype was seen ten or more times. The chain recombines TRBV28 with TRBJ2-1; D may be TRBD2 (6 bases). V was clipped by 4 bases and J by 4 bases, with 20 bases between them. This CDR3 has 17 amino acids. The V gene's germline CDR1 is MDHEN and CDR2 SYDVKM. CDR3 sequence reads: CASSSSSGTEGYNEQFF. The DNA for the CDR3 is TGTGCCAGCAGTTCGTCCTCCGGGACGGAGGGTTACAATGAGCAGTTCTTC.

This rearrangement joins TRBV4-1 to TRBJ1-1, with D possibly matching TRBD1 (5 bases). The V end lost 3 bases, the J end lost 3 bases, and 8 bases lay between the germline ends. The CDR3 runs to 13 residues. The germline gives CDR1 MGHRA, CDR2 YSYEKL. This CDR3 is CASSHKGHTEAFF. In DNA, the CDR3 is TGCGCCAGCAGCCATAAGGGACACACTGAAGCTTTCTTT.

This clonotype was counted at least ten times. The V gene is TRBV27, the J gene TRBJ1-2; D may be TRBD1 (6 bases). The germline V gene has CDR1 MNHEY and CDR2 SMNVEV (reference sequence). V shed 8 bases and J shed 3 bases, with 13 bases lying between them. The CDR3 contains 13 residues. The chain's CDR3 is CASSRGGYYGYTF. CDR3 nucleotide sequence: TGTGCCAGCTCTCGGGGGGGCTACTATGGCTACACCTTC.

At least ten counts were recorded for this clonotype. The chain uses TRBV20-1 and TRBJ2-7; D may be TRBD1 (6 bases). This CDR3 is built from 13 residues. V was pared by 3 bases and J by 2 bases, with 11 bases between. CDR1 and CDR2 (germline): DFQATT, SNEGSKA (reference sequence). The CDR3 DNA reads TGCAGTGCTAGTTCAGGGGCTACCTACGAGCAGTACTTC. It is translated as CSASSGATYEQYF.